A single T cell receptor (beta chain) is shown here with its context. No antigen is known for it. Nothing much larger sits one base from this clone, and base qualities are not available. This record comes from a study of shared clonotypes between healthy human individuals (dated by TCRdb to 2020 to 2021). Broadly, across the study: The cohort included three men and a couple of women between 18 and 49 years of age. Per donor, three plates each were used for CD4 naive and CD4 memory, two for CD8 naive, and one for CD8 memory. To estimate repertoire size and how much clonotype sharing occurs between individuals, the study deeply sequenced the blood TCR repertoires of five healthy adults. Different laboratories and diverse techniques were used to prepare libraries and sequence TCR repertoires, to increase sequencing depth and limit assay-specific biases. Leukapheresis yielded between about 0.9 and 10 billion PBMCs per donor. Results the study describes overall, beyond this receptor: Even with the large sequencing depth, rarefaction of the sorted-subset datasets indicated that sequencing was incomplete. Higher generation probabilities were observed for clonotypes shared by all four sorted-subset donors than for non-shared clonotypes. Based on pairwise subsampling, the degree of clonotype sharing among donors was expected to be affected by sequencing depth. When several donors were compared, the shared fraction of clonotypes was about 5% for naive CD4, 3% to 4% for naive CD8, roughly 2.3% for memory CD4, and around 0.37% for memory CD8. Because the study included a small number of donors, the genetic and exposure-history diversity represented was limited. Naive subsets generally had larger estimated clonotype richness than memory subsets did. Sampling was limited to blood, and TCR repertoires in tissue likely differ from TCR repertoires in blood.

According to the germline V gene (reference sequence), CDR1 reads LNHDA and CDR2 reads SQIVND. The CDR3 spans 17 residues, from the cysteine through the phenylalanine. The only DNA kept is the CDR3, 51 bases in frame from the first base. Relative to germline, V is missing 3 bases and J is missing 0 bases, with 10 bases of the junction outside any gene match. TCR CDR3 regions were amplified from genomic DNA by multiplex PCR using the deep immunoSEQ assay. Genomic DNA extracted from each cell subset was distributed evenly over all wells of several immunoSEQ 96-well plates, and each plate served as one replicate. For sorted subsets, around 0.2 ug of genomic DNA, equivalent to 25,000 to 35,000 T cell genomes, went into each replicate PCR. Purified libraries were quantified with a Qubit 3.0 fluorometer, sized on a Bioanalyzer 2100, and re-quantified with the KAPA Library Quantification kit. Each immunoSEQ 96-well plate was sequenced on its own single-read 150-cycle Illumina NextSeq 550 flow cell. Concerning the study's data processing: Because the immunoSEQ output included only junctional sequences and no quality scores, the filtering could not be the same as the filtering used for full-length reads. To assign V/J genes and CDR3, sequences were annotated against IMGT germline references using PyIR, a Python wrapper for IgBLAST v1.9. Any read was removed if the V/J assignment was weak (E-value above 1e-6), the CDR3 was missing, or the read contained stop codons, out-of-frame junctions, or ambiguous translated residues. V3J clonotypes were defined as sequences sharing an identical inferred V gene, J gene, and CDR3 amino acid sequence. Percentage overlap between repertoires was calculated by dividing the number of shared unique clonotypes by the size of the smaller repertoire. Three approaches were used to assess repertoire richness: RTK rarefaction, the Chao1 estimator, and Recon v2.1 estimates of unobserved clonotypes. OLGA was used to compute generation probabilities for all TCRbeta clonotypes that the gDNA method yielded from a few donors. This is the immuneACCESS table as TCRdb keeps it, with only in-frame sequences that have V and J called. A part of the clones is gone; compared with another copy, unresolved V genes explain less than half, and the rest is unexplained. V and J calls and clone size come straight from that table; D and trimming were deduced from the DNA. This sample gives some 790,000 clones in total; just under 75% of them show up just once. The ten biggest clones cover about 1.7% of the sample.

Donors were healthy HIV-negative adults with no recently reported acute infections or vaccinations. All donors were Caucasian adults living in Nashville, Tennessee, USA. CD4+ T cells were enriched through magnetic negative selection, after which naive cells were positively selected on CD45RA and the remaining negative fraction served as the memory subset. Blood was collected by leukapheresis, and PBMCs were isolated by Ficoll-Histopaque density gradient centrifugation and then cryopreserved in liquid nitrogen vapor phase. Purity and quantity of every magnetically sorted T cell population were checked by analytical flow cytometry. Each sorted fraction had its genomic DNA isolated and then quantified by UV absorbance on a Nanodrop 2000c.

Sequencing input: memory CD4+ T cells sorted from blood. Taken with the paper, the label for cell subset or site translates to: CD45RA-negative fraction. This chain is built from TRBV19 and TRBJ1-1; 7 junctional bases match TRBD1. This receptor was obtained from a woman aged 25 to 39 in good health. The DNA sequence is TGTGCCAGTAGTATCTGGGGACAGTATAGTTTGAACACTGAAGCTTTCTTT. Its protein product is CASSIWGQYSLNTEAFF.